Following are 5 T cell receptor beta chains from one sample sequenced in a study of blood T cell repertoires in COVID-19. Profiled with immunoSEQ multiplex PCR; TCRdb holds only in-frame clones, not every one. The data contain 100,000 to 150,000 clones, approximately 74% of them singletons. The sequenced sample was peripheral blood. These receptors all come from a man aged 60 to 75 with acute or convalescent COVID-19.

Remarks on this clone: Compared with germline, one end of the junction differs, possibly owing to a read error. J is TRBJ2-7 and V is TRBV12-3 or TRBV12-4, with 10 nucleotides matching TRBD2. The CDR3 consists of 13 residues. This CDR3 reads CASSLGLAGVQDF. CDR3 bases: TGTGCCAGCAGTTTGGGGCTAGCGGGGGTTCAGGACTTC.

The chain couples TRBV7-9 to TRBJ2-5; TRBD2 matches at 7 bases. The V and J ends lost 0 bases and 5 bases, in that order; junction bases with no gene match: 0. CDR1 and CDR2 (germline): SEHNR, FQNEAQ (reference sequence). The CDR3 is made up of 13 amino acids. CDR3 DNA: TGTGCCAGCAGCTTAGCCGGGGGGGAGACCCAGTACTTC. Its translation is CASSLAGGETQYF.

The chain joins TRBV6-5 to TRBJ1-1; D is ambiguous. The CDR3 is 13 amino acids. Germline CDR1 MNHEY, CDR2 SVGAGI. V lost 6 bases and J lost 0, with 8 bases in between. The CDR3 sequence is CASRAEVNTEAFF. The CDR3 DNA follows: TGTGCCAGCAGGGCCGAGGTGAACACTGAAGCTTTCTTT.

V usage is TRBV5-6 and J usage is TRBJ1-1; weak D call: TRBD1 (5 bases). Germline loops: CDR1 SGHDT, CDR2 YYEEEE. With 6 bases removed from V and 6 bases from J, the gap between germline ends came to 15 bases. The CDR3 is 13 amino acids. CDR3 sequence (DNA): TGTGCCAGCATTAGTAACACAGGAGCTGAAGCTTTCTTT. Translation: CASISNTGAEAFF. The variable domain in full, completed from reference TRBV5-6 and TRBJ1-1, reads DAGVTQSPTHLIKTRGQQVTLRCSPKSGHDTVSWYQQALGQGPQFIFQYYEEEERQRGNFPDRFSGHQFPNYSSELNVNALLLGDSALYLCASISNTGAEAFFGQGTRLTVV.

This chain links TRBV12-5 with TRBJ1-1, with 10 positions matching TRBD1. This CDR3 contains 16 residues. Germline V gene sequence: CDR1 LGHNT, CDR2 FRNRAP. V dropped 0 bases and J dropped 8; count of bases not matched to a gene: 9. CDR3 bases: TGTGCTAGTGGTTTGGTAGTTGGACAGGGGGTTGCGGAAGCTTTCTTT. It yields the protein CASGLVVGQGVAEAFF. The full variable domain, its missing parts supplied by reference TRBV12-5 and TRBJ1-1, is DARVTQTPRHKVTEMGQEVTMRCQPILGHNTVFWYRQTMMQGLELLAYFRNRAPLDDSGMPKDRFSAEMPDATLATLKIQPSEPRDSAVYFCASGLVVGQGVAEAFFGQGTRLTVV.